A selection of T cell receptor beta chains follows, all from one sample in a study of T cell repertoires in cytomegalovirus infection. Each CDR3 protein gets one entry after TCRdb re-called the reads with MiXCR. The sample includes some 450,000 distinct CDR3 sequences, roughly 31% of them seen just once. Source material: PBMCs. Receptors were obtained from a human donor in good health (CMV status not recorded). Some clones in this sample may be carry-over from other donors' samples. CDR3s include the opening cysteine and the closing phenylalanine or tryptophan. A D gene is named only where the DNA matches it firmly. Clone size is stated in some rows and not others, as once, few, many or a class when expanded.

J,D,length,size,V,DNA,CDR3
TRBJ1-1,-,16,-,TRBV12-3/TRBV12-4,TGTGCCAGCATTAGTTGGGGACGCAATCCGAACACTGAAGCTTTCTTT,CASISWGRNPNTEAFF
TRBJ2-2,-,15,many,TRBV9,TGTGCCAGCAGCGCCAGGGCGGTGAACACCGGGGAGCTGTTTTTT,CASSARAVNTGELFF
TRBJ2-7,TRBD2,15,few,TRBV7-2,TGTGCCAGCAGCTTAGCACTAGCGGAACCCTACGAGCAGTCCTTC,CASSLALAEPYEQSF
TRBJ1-1,TRBD1,15,-,TRBV12-5,TGTGCTAGTGGCCTCGCCGGGACAGGAGGAACTGAAGCTTTCTTT,CASGLAGTGGTEAFF
TRBJ1-5,TRBD1,16,few,TRBV6-2/TRBV6-3,TGTGCCAGCAGCTTCTGGACAGGGGATAGCAATCAGCCCCAGCATTTT,CASSFWTGDSNQPQHF
TRBJ2-1,TRBD2,15,-,TRBV12-3/TRBV12-4,TGTGCCAGCAGTACATCTAGCGGGGGCTACAATGAGCAGTTCTTC,CASSTSSGGYNEQFF
TRBJ2-7,TRBD1,15,-,TRBV7-6,TGTGCCAGCAGACCATCGACAGGGGGCTCCTACGAGCCGTACTTC,CASRPSTGGSYEPYF
TRBJ1-2,-,16,-,TRBV10-3,TGTGCCATCAGTGAGCCAAACTGGGCCTCTAACTATGGCTACACCTTC,CAISEPNWASNYGYTF
TRBJ2-4,-,18,few,TRBV2,TGTGCCAGCAGGAGGGGGGGGACCGCCAAATGGGCCTTAAACATTCAGTACTTC,CASRRGGTAKWALNIQYF
TRBJ1-2,-,17,few,TRBV12-3/TRBV12-4,TGTGCCAACCTTGGAATGGCTGGTCAGAGCACTAACTATGGCTACACCTTC,CANLGMAGQSTNYGYTF
TRBJ2-6,-,15,-,TRBV12-3/TRBV12-4,TGTGCCAGCAGTTTAGCGCACGCTGGGGCCAACGTCCTGACTTTC,CASSLAHAGANVLTF
TRBJ1-3,-,16,few,TRBV12-3/TRBV12-4,TGTGCCAGCAGTTTAAAAGGAGGGGGTACCGGAAACACCATATATTTT,CASSLKGGGTGNTIYF
TRBJ2-1,TRBD2,16,-,TRBV20-1,TGCAGTGCTAGACGAGCGGGGGGGCTCTCCTACAATGAGCAGTTCTTC,CSARRAGGLSYNEQFF
TRBJ2-1,-,16,many,TRBV27,TGTGCCAGCAGTTTAAAACAGATCCCAGATTACAATGAGCAGTTCTTC,CASSLKQIPDYNEQFF
TRBJ2-7,-,14,few,TRBV7-9,TGTGCCAGCAGCTTAAGTGAGGGGCCTTACGAGCAGTACTTC,CASSLSEGPYEQYF
TRBJ2-1,TRBD2,18,-,TRBV5-6,TGTGCCAGCAGCTTGGCTAGCGGGGGCCCTCCTACTTACAATGAGCAGTTCTTC,CASSLASGGPPTYNEQFF
TRBJ2-3,-,14,many,TRBV5-4,TGTGCCAGCAGCTTAGGGCTAAGGACAGATACGCAGTATTTT,CASSLGLRTDTQYF
TRBJ1-5,-,14,once,TRBV12-3/TRBV12-4,TGTGCCAGCAGTTTTTGGGAAGGCGGGCAGCCCCAGCATTTT,CASSFWEGGQPQHF
TRBJ2-1,-,16,-,TRBV4-1,TGCGCCAGCAGCCAAAAGGACTCAATATACCCTTCCGAGCAGTTCTTC,CASSQKDSIYPSEQFF
TRBJ2-7,TRBD1,15,-,TRBV11-3,TGTGCCAGCAGCGTCCGACAGGGGAGCTCCTACGAGCAGTACTTC,CASSVRQGSSYEQYF
TRBJ2-5,-,15,few,TRBV5-5,TGTGCCAGCACCATTGGCTGGGGCCTCCAAGAGACCCAGTACTTC,CASTIGWGLQETQYF
TRBJ2-1,-,16,-,TRBV15,TGTGCCACCAGCAGAGAGGGGGGGGGCCCCCACAATGAGCAGTTCTTC,CATSREGGGPHNEQFF
TRBJ1-5,-,13,-,TRBV19,TGTGCCAGTAGTATTGAGGCTTGGCGGCCCCAGCATTTT,CASSIEAWRPQHF
TRBJ2-3,TRBD2,15,-,TRBV6-6,TGTGCCAGCACCCGACTAGCGGGGGGGCTCCATACGCAGTATTTT,CASTRLAGGLHTQYF
TRBJ2-3,-,13,few,TRBV24-1,TGTGCCACCAGTGAGGCCGACAGGGATACGCAGTATTTT,CATSEADRDTQYF
TRBJ1-2,-,13,few,TRBV6-1,TGTGCCAGCAGTTCGACCAGGAGCTATGGCTACACCTTC,CASSSTRSYGYTF
TRBJ1-2,-,13,few,TRBV12-3/TRBV12-4,TGTGCCAGCAGTTTCGGAGTTAAGGGTGGCTACACCTTC,CASSFGVKGGYTF